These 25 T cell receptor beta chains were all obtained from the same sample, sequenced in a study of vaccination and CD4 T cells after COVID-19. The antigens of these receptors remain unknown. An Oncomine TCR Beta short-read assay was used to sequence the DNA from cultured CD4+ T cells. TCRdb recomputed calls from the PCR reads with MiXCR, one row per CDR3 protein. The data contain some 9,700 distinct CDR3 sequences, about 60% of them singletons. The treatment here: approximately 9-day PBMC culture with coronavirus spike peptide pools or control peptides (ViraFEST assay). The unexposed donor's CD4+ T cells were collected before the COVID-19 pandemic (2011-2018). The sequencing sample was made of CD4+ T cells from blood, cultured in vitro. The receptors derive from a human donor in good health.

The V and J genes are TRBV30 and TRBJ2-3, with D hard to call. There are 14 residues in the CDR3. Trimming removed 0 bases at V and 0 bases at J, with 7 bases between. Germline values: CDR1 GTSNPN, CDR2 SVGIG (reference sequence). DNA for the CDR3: TGTGCCTGGAGTGTCAAGGGCAGCACAGATACGCAGTATTTT. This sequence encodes CAWSVKGSTDTQYF.

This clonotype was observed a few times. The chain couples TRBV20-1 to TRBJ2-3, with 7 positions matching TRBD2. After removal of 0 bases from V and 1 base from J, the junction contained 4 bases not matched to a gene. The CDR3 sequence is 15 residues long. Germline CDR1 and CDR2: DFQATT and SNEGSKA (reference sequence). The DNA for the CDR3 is TGCAGTGCTAGAGATGGGGCGGGGGGCACAGATACGCAGTATTTT. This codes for CSARDGAGGTDTQYF.

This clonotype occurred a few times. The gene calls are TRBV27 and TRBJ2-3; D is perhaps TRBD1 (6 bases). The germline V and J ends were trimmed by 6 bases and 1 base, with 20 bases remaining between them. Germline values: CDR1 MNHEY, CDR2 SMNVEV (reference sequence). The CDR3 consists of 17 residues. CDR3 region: CASSPYNPGVGTDTQYF. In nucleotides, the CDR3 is TGTGCCAGCAGCCCCTATAACCCAGGGGTCGGCACAGATACGCAGTATTTT.

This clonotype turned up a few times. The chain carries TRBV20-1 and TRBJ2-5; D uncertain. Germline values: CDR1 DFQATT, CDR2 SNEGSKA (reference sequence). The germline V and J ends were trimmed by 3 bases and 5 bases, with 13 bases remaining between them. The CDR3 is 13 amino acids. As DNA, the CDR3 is TGCAGTGCTAGTCTGACTCATGGGGAGACCCAGTACTTC. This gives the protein CSASLTHGETQYF.

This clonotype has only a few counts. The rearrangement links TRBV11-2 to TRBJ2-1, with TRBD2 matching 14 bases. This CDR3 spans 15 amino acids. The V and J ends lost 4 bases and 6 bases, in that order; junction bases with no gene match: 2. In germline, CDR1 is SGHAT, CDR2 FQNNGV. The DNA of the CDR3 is TGTGCCAGCAGCTGGGGGACTAGCGGGAGCAATGAGCAGTTCTTC. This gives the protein CASSWGTSGSNEQFF.

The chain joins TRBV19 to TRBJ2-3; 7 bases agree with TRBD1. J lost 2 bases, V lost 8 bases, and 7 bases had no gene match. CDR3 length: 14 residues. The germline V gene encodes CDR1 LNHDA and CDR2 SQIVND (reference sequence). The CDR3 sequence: CASRQGGPTDTQYF. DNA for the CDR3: TGTGCCAGTCGACAGGGCGGTCCCACAGATACGCAGTATTTT.

The CDR3 DNA is TGTGCCAGCGGTCATCCTAGCGGGGGATACAATGAGCAGTTCTTC. This sequence encodes CASGHPSGGYNEQFF. The genes are TRBV28 and TRBJ2-1, with 10 bases matching TRBD2. The V and J ends lost 8 bases and 4 bases, in that order; junction bases with no gene match: 8. Per the germline V gene, CDR1 is MDHEN and CDR2 is SYDVKM. This CDR3 has 15 residues.

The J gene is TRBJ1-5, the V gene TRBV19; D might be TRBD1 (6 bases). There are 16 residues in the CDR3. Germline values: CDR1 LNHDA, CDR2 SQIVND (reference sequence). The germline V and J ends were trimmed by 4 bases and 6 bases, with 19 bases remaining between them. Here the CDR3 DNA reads TGTGCCAGTAGTACACCAACAGGGTCTGGTATTCAGCCCCAGCATTTT. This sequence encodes CASSTPTGSGIQPQHF.

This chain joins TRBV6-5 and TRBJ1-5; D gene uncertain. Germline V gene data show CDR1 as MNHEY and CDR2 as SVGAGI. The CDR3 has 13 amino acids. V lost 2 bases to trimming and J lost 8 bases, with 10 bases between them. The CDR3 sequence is CASSYPNREPQHF. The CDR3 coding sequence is TGTGCCAGCAGTTACCCGAATCGAGAGCCCCAGCATTTT.

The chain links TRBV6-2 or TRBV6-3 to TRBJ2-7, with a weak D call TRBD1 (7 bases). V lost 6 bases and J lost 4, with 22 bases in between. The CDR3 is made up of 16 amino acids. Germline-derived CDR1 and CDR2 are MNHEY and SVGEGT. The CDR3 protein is CASSDRGKTGSYEQYF. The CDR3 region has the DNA TGTGCCAGCAGCGACCGGGGGAAGACAGGGTCGTACGAGCAGTACTTC.

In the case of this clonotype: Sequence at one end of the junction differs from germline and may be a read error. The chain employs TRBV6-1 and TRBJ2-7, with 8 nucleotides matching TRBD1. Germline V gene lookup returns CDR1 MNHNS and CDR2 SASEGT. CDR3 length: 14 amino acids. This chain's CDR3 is CASNGWTGSSEQYF. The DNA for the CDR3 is TGTGCCAGCAATGGTTGGACAGGGTCCTCCGAGCAGTACTTC.

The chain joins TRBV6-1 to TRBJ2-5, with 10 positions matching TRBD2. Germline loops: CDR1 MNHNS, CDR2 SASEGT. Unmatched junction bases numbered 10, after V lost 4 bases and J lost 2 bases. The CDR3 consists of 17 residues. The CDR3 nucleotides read TGTGCCAGCAGTGTGGGGCTAGCGGGGGCCCGACAAGAGACCCAGTACTTC. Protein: CASSVGLAGARQETQYF.

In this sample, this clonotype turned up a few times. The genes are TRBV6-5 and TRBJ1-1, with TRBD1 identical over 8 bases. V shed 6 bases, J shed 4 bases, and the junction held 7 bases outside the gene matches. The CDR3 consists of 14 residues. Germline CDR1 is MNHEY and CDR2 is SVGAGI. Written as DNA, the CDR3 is TGTGCCAGCAGATACGACAGGGGTGGCACTGAAGCTTTCTTT. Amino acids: CASRYDRGGTEAFF.

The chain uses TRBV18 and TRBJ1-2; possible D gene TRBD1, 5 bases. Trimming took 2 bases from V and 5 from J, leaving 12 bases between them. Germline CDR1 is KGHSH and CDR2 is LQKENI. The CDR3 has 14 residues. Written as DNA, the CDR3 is TGTGCCAGCTCACCAGAGGGGAGCGAATATGGCTACACCTTC. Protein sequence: CASSPEGSEYGYTF. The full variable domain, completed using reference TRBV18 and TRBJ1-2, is NAGVMQNPRHLVRRRGQEARLRCSPMKGHSHVYWYRQLPEEGLKFMVYLQKENIIDESGMPKERFSAEFPKEGPSILRIQQVVRGDSAAYFCASSPEGSEYGYTFGSGTRLTVV.

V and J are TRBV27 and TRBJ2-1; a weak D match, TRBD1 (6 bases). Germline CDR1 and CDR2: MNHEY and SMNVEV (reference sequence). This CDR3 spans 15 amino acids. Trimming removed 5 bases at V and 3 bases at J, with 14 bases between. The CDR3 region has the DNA TGTGCCAGCAGTGATCCGGGACATTACTACAATGAGCAGTTCTTC. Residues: CASSDPGHYYNEQFF.

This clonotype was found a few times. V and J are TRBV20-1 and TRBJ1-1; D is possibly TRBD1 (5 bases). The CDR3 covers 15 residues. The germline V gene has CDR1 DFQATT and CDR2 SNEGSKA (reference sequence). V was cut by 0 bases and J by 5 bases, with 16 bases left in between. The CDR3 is CSARDRGRDRTEAFF. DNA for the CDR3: TGCAGTGCTAGAGATCGGGGCAGGGATCGGACTGAAGCTTTCTTT.

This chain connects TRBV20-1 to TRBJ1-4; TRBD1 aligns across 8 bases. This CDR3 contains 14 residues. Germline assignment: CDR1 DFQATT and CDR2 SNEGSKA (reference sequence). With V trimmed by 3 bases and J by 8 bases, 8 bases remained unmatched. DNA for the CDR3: TGCAGTGCTAGTTTGACAGGGGTGGGAGAAAAACTGTTTTTT. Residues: CSASLTGVGEKLFF.

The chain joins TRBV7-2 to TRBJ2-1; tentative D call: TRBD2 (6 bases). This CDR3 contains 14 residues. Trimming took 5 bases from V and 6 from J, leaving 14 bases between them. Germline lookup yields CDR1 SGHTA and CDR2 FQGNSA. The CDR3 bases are TGTGCCAGCAGCCGGAGACTAGACCTCAATGAGCAGTTCTTC. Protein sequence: CASSRRLDLNEQFF.

This chain's CDR3 is CASSTGRGAFF. As DNA, the CDR3 is TGTGCCAGCAGTACAGGGAGGGGCGCTTTCTTT. V is TRBV28 and J is TRBJ1-1, with D possibly TRBD1 on 6 matching bases. The CDR3 has 11 residues. V was shortened by 5 bases and J by 11 bases, with 12 bases between the two germline ends. The germline gives CDR1 MDHEN, CDR2 SYDVKM.

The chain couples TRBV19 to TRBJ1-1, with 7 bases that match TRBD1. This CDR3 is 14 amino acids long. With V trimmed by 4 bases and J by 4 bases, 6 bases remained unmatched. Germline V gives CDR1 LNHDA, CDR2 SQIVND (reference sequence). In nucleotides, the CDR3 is TGTGCCAGTAGTAGACAGGGATTCCTCACTGAAGCTTTCTTT. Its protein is CASSRQGFLTEAFF. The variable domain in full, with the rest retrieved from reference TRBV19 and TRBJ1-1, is DGGITQSPKYLFRKEGQNVTLSCEQNLNHDAMYWYRQDPGQGLRLIYYSQIVNDFQKGDIAEGYSVSREKKESFPLTVTSAQKNPTAFYLCASSRQGFLTEAFFGQGTRLTVV.

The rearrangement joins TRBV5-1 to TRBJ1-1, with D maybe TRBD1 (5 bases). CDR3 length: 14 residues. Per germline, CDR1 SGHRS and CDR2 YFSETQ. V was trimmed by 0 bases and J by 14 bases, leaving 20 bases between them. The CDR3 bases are TGCGCCAGCAGCTTGGCCCACCTCGGGCGGGACGCCTTCTTT. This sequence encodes CASSLAHLGRDAFF.

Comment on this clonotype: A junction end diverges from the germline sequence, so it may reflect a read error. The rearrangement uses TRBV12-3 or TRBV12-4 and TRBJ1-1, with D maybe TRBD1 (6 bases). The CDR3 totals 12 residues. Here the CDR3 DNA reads TGTGCCAGCAGTTTATTTAGGGGGAGCCGAGACTTT. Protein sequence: CASSLFRGSRDF.

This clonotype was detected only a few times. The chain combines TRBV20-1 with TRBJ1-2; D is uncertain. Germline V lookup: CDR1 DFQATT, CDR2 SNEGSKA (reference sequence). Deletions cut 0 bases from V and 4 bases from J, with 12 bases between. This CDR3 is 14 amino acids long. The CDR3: CSAREWGGGYGYTF. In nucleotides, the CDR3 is TGCAGTGCTAGAGAATGGGGAGGCGGCTATGGCTACACCTTC.

The CDR3 region is CASMSSGGRDTQYF. DNA of the CDR3: TGTGCCAGCATGTCATCGGGAGGGAGGGATACGCAGTATTTT. The rearrangement links TRBV27 to TRBJ2-3; 8 nucleotides line up with TRBD2. V shed 7 bases, J shed 6 bases, and the junction held 9 bases outside the gene matches. The CDR3 covers 14 residues. Looked up from germline, CDR1 is MNHEY and CDR2 is SMNVEV (reference sequence).

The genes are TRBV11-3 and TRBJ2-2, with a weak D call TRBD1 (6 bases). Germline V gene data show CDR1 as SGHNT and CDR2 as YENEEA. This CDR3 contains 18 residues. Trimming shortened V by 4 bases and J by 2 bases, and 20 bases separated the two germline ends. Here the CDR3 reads CASSSPPGHQPNTGELFF. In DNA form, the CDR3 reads TGTGCCAGCAGCTCCCCCCCGGGACACCAACCAAACACCGGGGAGCTGTTTTTT. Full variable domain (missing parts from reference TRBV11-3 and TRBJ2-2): EAGVVQSPRYKIIEKKQPVAFWCNPISGHNTLYWYLQNLGQGPELLIRYENEEAVDDSQLPKDRFSAERLKGVDSTLKIQPAELGDSAVYLCASSSPPGHQPNTGELFFGEGSRLTVL.